This TCR beta chain was observed in a study of T cells expressing NK-cell markers. No DNA is given; TCRdb re-called the 5' RACE reads and lists each CDR3 protein once. Its table records 200,000 to 300,000 distinct CDR3 sequences. This TCR was sampled from a woman between 18 and 75 years old in good health. The sample consisted of blood T cells: a sorted CD56 or NKG2C T cell subset, CD4+ or CD8+ T cells, or bulk PBMC T cells (not recorded which).

The CDR3 loop reads CSARQGARNTEAFF. The rearrangement joins TRBV20-1 to TRBJ1-1; TCRdb outputs TRBD1, but without DNA this stays unchecked. Germline CDR1 is DFQATT and CDR2 is SNEGSKA (reference sequence). CDR3 length: 14 residues.